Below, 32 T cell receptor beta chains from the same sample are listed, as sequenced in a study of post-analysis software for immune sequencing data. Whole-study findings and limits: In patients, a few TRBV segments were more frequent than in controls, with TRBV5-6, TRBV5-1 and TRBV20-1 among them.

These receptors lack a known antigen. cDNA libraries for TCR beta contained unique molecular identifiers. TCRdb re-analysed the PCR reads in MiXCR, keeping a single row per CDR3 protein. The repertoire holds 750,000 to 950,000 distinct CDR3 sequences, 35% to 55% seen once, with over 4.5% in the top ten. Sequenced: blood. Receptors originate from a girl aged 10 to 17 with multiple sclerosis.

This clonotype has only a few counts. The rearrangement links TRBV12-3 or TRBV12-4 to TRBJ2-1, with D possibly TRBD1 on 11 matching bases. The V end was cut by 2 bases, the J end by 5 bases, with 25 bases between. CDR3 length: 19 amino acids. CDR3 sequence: CASSLWTGGHSGRNNEQFF. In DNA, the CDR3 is TGTGCCAGCAGTTTATGGACAGGGGGCCATAGCGGGAGGAACAATGAGCAGTTCTTC.

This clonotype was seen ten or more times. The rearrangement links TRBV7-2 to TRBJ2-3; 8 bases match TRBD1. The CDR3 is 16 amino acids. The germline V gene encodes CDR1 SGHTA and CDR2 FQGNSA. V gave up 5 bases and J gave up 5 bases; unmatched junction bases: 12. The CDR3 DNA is TGTGCCAGCAGCCCAATGGGGCAGGGGGCACGAGATACGCAGTATTTT. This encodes CASSPMGQGARDTQYF.

CDR3 nucleotides: TGTGCCATCAGTGAGTCTCTAGCGGGAGATTTTTACAATGAGCAGTTCTTC. This sequence encodes CAISESLAGDFYNEQFF. V is TRBV10-3 and J is TRBJ2-1, with 10 bases matching TRBD2. Per the germline V gene, CDR1 is ENHRY and CDR2 is SYGVKD. This CDR3 has 17 amino acids. J was trimmed by 4 bases and V by 0 bases; bases with no gene match: 6.

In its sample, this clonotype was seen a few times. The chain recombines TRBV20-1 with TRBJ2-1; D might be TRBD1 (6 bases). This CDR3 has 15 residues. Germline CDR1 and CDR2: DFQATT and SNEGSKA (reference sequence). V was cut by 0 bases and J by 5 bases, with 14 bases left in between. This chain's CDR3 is CSARDSDGTHNEQFF. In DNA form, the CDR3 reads TGCAGTGCTAGAGATTCAGACGGGACACACAATGAGCAGTTCTTC.

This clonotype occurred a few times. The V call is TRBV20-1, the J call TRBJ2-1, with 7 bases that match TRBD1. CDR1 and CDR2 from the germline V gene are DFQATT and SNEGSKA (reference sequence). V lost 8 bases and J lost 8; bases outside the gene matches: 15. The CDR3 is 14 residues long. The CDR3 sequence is CSPTGVGTVDEQFF. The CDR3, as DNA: TGCAGTCCCACAGGGGTCGGGACGGTCGATGAGCAGTTCTTC.

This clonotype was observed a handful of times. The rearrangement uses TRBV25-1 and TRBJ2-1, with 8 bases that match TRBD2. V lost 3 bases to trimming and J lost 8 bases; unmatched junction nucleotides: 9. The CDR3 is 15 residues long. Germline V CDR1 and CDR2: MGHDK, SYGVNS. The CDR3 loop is CASSETSDRPHEQFF. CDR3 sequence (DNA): TGTGCCAGCAGTGAGACTAGCGATCGTCCCCATGAGCAGTTCTTC.

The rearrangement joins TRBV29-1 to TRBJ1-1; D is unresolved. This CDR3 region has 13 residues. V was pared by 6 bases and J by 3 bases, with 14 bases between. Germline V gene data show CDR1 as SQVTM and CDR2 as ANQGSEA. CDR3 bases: TGCAGCGTGGTCTCGGGTACGGACACTGAAGCTTTCTTT. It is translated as CSVVSGTDTEAFF.

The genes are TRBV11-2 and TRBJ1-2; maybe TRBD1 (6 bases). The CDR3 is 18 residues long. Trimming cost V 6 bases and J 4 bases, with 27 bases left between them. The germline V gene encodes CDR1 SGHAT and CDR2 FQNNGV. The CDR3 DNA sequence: TGTGCCAGCAGTCCCAGAGTAGGTTTCAGCGGACAGAGCTATGGCTACACCTTC. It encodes CASSPRVGFSGQSYGYTF.

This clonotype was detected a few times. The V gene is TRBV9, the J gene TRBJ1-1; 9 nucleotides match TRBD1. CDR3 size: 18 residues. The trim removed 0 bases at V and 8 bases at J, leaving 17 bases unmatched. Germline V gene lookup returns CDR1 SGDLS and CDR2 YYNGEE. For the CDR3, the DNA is TGTGCCAGCAGCGTAGATGCAGGGACAGGGAGAGGCGAGAAGGAAGCTTTCTTT. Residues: CASSVDAGTGRGEKEAFF.

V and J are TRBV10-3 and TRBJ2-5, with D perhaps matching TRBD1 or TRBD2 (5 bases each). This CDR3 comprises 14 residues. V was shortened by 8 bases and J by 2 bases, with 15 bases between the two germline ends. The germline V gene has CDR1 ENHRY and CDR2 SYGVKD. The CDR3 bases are TGTGCCATCTCCGAGTTCGGGGCACAAGAGACCCAGTACTTC. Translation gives CAISEFGAQETQYF.

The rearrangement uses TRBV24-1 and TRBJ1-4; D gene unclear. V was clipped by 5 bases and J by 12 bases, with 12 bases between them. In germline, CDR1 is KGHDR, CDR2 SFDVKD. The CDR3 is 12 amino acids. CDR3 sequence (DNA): TGTGCCACCAGTGCAGTGGGTCGGGAACTGTTTTTT. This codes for CATSAVGRELFF.

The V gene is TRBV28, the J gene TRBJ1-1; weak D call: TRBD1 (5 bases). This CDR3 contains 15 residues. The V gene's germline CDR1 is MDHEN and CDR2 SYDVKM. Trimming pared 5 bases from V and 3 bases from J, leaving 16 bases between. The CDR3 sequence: CASSPRGGGYTEAFF. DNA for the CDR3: TGTGCCAGCAGTCCCCGTGGGGGAGGGTACACTGAAGCTTTCTTT.

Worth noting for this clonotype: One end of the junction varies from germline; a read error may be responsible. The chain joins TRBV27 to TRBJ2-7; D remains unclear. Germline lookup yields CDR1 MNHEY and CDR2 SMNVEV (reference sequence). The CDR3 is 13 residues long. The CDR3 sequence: CTSSPGRFGEQYF. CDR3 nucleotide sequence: TGTACCAGCAGCCCCGGAAGGTTCGGCGAGCAGTACTTC.

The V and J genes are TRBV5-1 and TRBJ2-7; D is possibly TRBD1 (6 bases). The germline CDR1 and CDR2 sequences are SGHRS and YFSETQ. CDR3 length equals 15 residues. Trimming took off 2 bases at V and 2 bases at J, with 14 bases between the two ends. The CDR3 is CASSFTGSVTYEQYF. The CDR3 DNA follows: TGCGCCAGCAGCTTTACAGGGTCCGTGACCTACGAGCAGTACTTC.

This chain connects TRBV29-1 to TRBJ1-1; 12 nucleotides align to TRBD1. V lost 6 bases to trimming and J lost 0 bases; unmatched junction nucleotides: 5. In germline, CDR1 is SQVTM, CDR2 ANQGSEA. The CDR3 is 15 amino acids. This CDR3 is CSVGQGALLNTEAFF. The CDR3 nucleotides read TGCAGCGTGGGACAGGGGGCACTTCTGAACACTGAAGCTTTCTTT.

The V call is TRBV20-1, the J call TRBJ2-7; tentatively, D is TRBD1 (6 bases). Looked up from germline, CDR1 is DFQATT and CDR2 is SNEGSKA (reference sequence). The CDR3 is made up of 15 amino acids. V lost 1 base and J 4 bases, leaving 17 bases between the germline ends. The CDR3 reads CSARVGSGDYYEQYF. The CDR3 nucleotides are TGCAGTGCTAGAGTGGGGTCAGGGGATTATTACGAGCAGTACTTC.

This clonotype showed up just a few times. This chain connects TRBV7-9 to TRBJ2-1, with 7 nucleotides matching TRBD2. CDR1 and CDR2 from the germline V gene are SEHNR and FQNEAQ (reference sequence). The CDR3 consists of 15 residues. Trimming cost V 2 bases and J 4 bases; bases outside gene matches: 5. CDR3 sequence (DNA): TGTGCCAGCAGCTTATGGCTAGCGGAGTACAATGAGCAGTTCTTC. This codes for CASSLWLAEYNEQFF.

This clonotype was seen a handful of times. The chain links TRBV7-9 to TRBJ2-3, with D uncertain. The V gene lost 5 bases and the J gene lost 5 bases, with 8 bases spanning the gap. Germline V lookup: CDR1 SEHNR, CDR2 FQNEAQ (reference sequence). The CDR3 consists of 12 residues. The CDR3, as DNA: TGTGCCAGCAGCCGGACGGGAGATACGCAGTATTTT. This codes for CASSRTGDTQYF.

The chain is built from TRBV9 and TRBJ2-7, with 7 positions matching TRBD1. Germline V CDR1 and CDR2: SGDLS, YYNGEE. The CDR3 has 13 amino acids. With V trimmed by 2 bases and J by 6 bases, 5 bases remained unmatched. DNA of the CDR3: TGTGCCAGCAGCGTTGACAGGGTGGGCGAGCAGTACTTC. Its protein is CASSVDRVGEQYF.

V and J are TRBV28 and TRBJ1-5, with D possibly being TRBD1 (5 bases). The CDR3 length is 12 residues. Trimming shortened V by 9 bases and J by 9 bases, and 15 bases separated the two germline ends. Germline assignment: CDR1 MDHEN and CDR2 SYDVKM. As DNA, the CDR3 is TGTGCCAGTACGCTCAGGGACCGGCCCCAGCATTTT. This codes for CASTLRDRPQHF.

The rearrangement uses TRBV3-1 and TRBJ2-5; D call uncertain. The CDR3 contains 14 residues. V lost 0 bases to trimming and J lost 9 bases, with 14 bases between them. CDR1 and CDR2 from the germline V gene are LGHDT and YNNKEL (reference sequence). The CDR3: CASSQEWPGGAQYF. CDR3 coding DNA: TGTGCCAGCAGCCAAGAGTGGCCCGGTGGGGCCCAGTACTTC.

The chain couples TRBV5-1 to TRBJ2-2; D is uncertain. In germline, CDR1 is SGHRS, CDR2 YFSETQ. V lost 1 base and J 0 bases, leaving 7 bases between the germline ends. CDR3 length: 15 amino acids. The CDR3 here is CASSLPAANTGELFF. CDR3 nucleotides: TGCGCCAGCAGCTTGCCGGCCGCGAACACCGGGGAGCTGTTTTTT.

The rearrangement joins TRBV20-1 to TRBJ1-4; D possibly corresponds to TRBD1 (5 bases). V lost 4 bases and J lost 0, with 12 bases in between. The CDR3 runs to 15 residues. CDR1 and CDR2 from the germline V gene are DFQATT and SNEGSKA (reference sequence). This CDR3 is CSATPGWATNEKLFF. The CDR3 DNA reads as TGCAGTGCTACTCCAGGGTGGGCAACTAATGAAAAACTGTTTTTT.

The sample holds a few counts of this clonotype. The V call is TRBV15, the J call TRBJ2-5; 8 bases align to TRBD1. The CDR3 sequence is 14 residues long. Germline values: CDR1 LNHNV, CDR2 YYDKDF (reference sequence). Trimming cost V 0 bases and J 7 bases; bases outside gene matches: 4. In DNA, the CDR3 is TGTGCCACCAGCAGAGATCCCACAGGGGGGACCCAGTACTTC. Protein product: CATSRDPTGGTQYF.

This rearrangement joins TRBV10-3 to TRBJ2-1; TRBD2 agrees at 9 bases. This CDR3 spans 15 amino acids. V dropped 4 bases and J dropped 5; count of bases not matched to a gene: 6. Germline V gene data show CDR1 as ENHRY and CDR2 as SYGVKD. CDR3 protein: CAISGVAGEDNEQFF. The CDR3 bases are TGTGCCATCAGTGGAGTAGCGGGAGAGGACAATGAGCAGTTCTTC.

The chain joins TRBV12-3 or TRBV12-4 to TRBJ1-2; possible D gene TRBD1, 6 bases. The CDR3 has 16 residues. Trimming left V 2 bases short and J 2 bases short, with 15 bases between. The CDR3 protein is CASSLRGGQANYGYTF. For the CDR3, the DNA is TGTGCCAGCAGTTTACGCGGGGGCCAAGCCAACTATGGCTACACCTTC.

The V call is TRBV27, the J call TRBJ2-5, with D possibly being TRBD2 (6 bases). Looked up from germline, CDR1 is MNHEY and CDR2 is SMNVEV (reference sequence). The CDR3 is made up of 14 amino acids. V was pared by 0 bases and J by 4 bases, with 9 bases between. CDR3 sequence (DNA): TGTGCCAGCAGTTTATCCCCAGCGGGAGAGACCCAGTACTTC. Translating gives CASSLSPAGETQYF.

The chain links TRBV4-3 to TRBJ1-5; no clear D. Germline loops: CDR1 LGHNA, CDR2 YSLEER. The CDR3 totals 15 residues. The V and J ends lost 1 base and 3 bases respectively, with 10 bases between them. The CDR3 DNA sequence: TGCGCCAGCAGCCAAGTTTTCAGAAACAATCAGCCCCAGCATTTT. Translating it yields CASSQVFRNNQPQHF.

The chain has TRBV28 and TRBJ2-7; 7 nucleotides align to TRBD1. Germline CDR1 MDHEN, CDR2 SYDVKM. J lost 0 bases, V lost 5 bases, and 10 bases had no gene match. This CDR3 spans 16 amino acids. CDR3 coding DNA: TGTGCCAGCAGTCCGGTAGGACAGGTCCTCTCCTACGAGCAGTACTTC. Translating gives CASSPVGQVLSYEQYF.

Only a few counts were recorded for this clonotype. The CDR3 bases are TGTGCCAGCAGTGGAATCCCCAACAATGAGCAGTTCTTC. Translation: CASSGIPNNEQFF. The genes are TRBV12-3 or TRBV12-4 and TRBJ2-1, with D uncertain. V was trimmed by 5 bases and J by 5 bases, leaving 10 bases between them. This CDR3 has 13 residues.

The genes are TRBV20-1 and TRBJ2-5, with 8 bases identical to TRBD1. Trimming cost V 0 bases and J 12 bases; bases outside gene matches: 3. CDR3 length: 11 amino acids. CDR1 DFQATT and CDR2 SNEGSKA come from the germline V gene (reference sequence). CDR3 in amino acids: CSARDQGAEYF. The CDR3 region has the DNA TGCAGTGCTAGAGATCAGGGGGCTGAGTACTTC.

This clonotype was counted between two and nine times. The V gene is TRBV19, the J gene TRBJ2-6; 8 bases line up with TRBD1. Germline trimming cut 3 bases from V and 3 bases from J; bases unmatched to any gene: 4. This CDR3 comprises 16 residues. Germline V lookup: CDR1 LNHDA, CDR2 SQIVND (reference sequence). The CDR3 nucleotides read TGTGCCAGTAGTATCCAGGGGGCAAGTGGGGCCAACGTCCTGACTTTC. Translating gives CASSIQGASGANVLTF. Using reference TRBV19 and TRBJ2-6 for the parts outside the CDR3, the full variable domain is DGGITQSPKYLFRKEGQNVTLSCEQNLNHDAMYWYRQDPGQGLRLIYYSQIVNDFQKGDIAEGYSVSREKKESFPLTVTSAQKNPTAFYLCASSIQGASGANVLTFGAGSRLTVL.